In this sample, the clone carrying this T cell receptor (beta chain) turned up a few times. This sample was taken from a study of blood T cell repertoires in COVID-19. Per the study methods: Amplification of reference gene primers was used by the study to estimate nucleated cell counts. This table comes from immunoSEQ multiplex PCR, and its TCRdb copy is limited to in-frame clones, with some not included. V, J and clone size derive from that table, while D and trimming were established from the DNA sequence. The data show under 300,000 clones, roughly 91% seen once. The CDR3 spans 14 residues. Germline CDR1 SNHLY, CDR2 FYNNEI. V gave up 6 bases and J gave up 10 bases, with 16 bases separating them.

The rearrangement links TRBV2 to TRBJ1-6; weak D call: TRBD1 (5 bases). This TCR came from a woman aged 40 to 50 who had recovered from COVID-19. The specimen sequenced was peripheral blood. CDR3: CASSPGPGVSPLHF. CDR3 sequence (DNA): TGTGCCAGCAGCCCCGGCCCGGGGGTCTCACCCCTCCACTTT.